Listed below are T cell receptor beta chains from one sample, sequenced in a study of blood T cell repertoires in COVID-19. Some clones are missing from TCRdb's copy, which holds only in-frame ones; the method was immunoSEQ multiplex PCR. The sample lists 210,000 or so clones, just under 85% occurring once. The sequencing sample was made of peripheral blood. Every receptor here comes from an older woman with active or convalescent COVID-19. Each CDR3 is given with its conserved first and last residue. A D gene is named only where the DNA matches it firmly. For some rows the clone size is stated as once, few or many, or as a class when expanded; others skip it.

>-|TRBJ2-7|-|TRBV7-9
CASSLSYEQYF
TGTGCCAGCAGCCTCTCCTACGAGCAGTACTTC
>-|TRBJ2-2|-|TRBV14
CASRNLTGTGELFF
TGTGCCAGCAGAAACCTCACTGGTACCGGGGAGCTGTTTTTT
>once|TRBJ2-2|TRBD2|TRBV27
CATGLAGARGELFF
TGTGCCACTGGACTAGCGGGAGCTCGGGGGGAGCTGTTTTTT
>-|TRBJ1-4|-|TRBV9
CASSVSGQSNEKLFF
TGTGCCAGCAGCGTATCCGGACAAAGTAATGAAAAACTGTTTTTT
>-|TRBJ2-1|-|TRBV15
CATSRAQGVPYNEQFF
TGTGCCACCAGCAGAGCGCAAGGGGTCCCCTACAATGAGCAGTTCTTC
>-|TRBJ2-1|TRBD1|TRBV6-5
CASRKRGRYNEQFF
TGTGCCAGCAGAAAGAGGGGGCGTTACAATGAGCAGTTCTTC
>-|TRBJ1-6|-|TRBV25-1
CASSEAGIGSPLHF
TGTGCCAGCAGTGAGGCGGGGATTGGTTCACCCCTCCACTTT
>-|TRBJ2-3|TRBD2|TRBV7-9
CASSPPALAGTDTQYF
TGTGCCAGCAGCCCACCCGCCCTAGCGGGCACAGATACGCAGTATTTT
>-|TRBJ1-1|-|TRBV21-1
CASFRVPEAFF
TGTGCCAGCTTCCGGGTCCCTGAAGCTTTCTTT
>-|TRBJ2-1|TRBD2|TRBV3-1/TRBV3-2
CASSQDLGLAGDNEQFF
TGTGCCAGCAGCCAAGATCTTGGGCTAGCGGGAGACAATGAGCAGTTCTTC
>once|TRBJ1-1|TRBD1|TRBV2
CASSDLSGGRLNTEAFF
TGTGCCAGCAGTGATTTGTCAGGGGGCAGATTGAACACTGAAGCTTTCTTT
>-|TRBJ2-1|TRBD2|TRBV6-5
CATFPAGVGGNEQFF
TGTGCCACCTTCCCCGCGGGAGTGGGTGGTAATGAGCAGTTCTTC
>-|TRBJ2-7|-|TRBV4-2
CASSQDWAGASNPYEQYF
TGTGCCAGCAGCCAAGATTGGGCGGGGGCCTCCAACCCCTACGAGCAGTACTTC
>-|TRBJ2-1|-|TRBV14
CASRGQGGSYNEQFF
TGTGCCAGCCGGGGGCAGGGGGGCTCCTACAATGAGCAGTTCTTC
>-|TRBJ2-3|-|TRBV28
CASSKAGKTSTDTQYF
TGTGCCAGCAGTAAAGCAGGAAAAACGAGCACAGATACGCAGTATTTT
>-|TRBJ2-1|TRBD2|TRBV4-1
CASALRGGNEQFF
TGCGCCAGCGCCCTGCGGGGGGGCAATGAGCAGTTCTTC
>-|TRBJ2-2|-|TRBV19
CASSIGSLPGATGELFF
TGTGCCAGTAGTATAGGTTCCTTGCCAGGTGCCACCGGGGAGCTGTTTTTT
>-|TRBJ1-4|TRBD1|TRBV4-2
CASSQADGRGQGRLFF
TGTGCCAGCAGCCAAGCCGACGGAAGGGGGCAAGGCCGGCTGTTTTTT
>-|TRBJ2-3|-|TRBV5-1
CASRPGVRTDTQYF
TGCGCCAGCAGACCGGGAGTTAGGACAGATACGCAGTATTTT
>-|TRBJ2-1|TRBD2|TRBV10-3
CAISDPGSGVHNEQFF
TGTGCCATCAGTGACCCAGGTAGCGGGGTCCACAATGAGCAGTTCTTC
>once|TRBJ1-3|-|TRBV28
CASRLEGNSGNTIYF
TGTGCCAGCAGACTCGAGGGTAACTCTGGAAACACCATATATTTT
>-|TRBJ1-4|-|TRBV2
CASSEGYLQGSGKLFF
TGTGCCAGCAGTGAGGGATATTTACAGGGTAGTGGAAAACTGTTTTTT
>-|TRBJ2-5|TRBD2|TRBV28
CASSSLGLPGTQYF
TGTGCCAGCAGTTCCCTGGGACTACCGGGGACCCAGTACTTC
>-|TRBJ1-2|-|TRBV7-2
CASSLDFGRTNYGYTF
TGTGCCAGCAGCTTAGATTTCGGCAGGACTAACTATGGCTACACCTTC
>-|TRBJ2-7|-|TRBV9
CASSSGHSILYEQYF
TGTGCCAGCAGCTCGGGACATTCGATATTATACGAGCAGTACTTC
>few|TRBJ2-7|-|TRBV3-1/TRBV3-2
CASGQLPSYEQYF
TGTGCCAGCGGACAGCTACCCTCCTACGAGCAGTACTTC
>once|TRBJ2-1|-|TRBV7-3
CASRTRVGTEQFF
TGTGCCAGCAGAACACGGGTCGGCACTGAGCAGTTCTTC
>once|TRBJ2-6|-|TRBV19
CASSAGRSSGANVLTF
TGTGCCAGTAGTGCGGGACGGTCCTCTGGGGCCAACGTCCTGACTTTC
>-|TRBJ2-3|TRBD2|TRBV6-6
CASSGGTSGRYDTQYF
TGTGCCAGCAGTGGGGGGACTAGCGGGCGTTACGATACGCAGTATTTT
>-|TRBJ2-3|-|TRBV7-9
CASSLPARRSTDTQYF
TGTGCCAGCAGCCTCCCCGCTAGGAGATCCACAGATACGCAGTATTTT
>few|TRBJ2-7|-|TRBV29-1
CSVGQGGVEQYF
TGCAGCGTTGGTCAGGGAGGCGTCGAGCAGTACTTC
>-|TRBJ2-2|-|TRBV3-1/TRBV3-2
CASSQDRGNTGELFF
TGTGCCAGCAGCCAAGACAGGGGGAACACCGGGGAGCTGTTTTTT
>-|TRBJ2-3|TRBD2|TRBV7-9
CASSQTSGTVPDTQYF
TGTGCCAGCAGCCAAACTAGCGGCACTGTTCCCGATACGCAGTATTTT
>-|TRBJ2-7|-|TRBV21-1
CASSNKTPWTSGRIWDYSQYF
TGTGCCAGCAGCAACAAAACCCCATGGACTAGCGGGAGAATTTGGGACTATTCTCAGTACTTC
>-|TRBJ2-7|-|TRBV5-1
CASSFGSPGEQYF
TGCGCCAGCAGCTTTGGCTCCCCGGGCGAGCAGTACTTC
>few|TRBJ2-7|-|TRBV18
CASSHGRAPYEQYF
TGTGCCAGCTCACATGGCAGGGCCCCCTACGAGCAGTACTTC
>-|TRBJ2-2|TRBD2|TRBV13
CASSNPGLAGGAGELFF
TGTGCCAGCAGCAACCCGGGACTAGCGGGAGGGGCCGGGGAGCTGTTTTTT
>few|TRBJ1-1|TRBD1|TRBV29-1
CSVAGTANTEAFF
TGCAGCGTTGCCGGGACAGCGAACACTGAAGCTTTCTTT
>-|TRBJ1-1|-|TRBV18
CASSPLEGAEAFF
TGTGCCAGCTCACCCTTAGAAGGGGCTGAAGCTTTCTTT
>-|TRBJ1-2|-|TRBV5-1
CASSREEESYGYTF
TGCGCCAGCAGCCGGGAGGAGGAGAGCTATGGCTACACCTTC